The 18 T cell receptor beta chains in this list originate from one sample, sequenced in a study of OX40 agonist ivuxolimab in advanced cancers. Profiling relied on immunoSEQ multiplex PCR, and the TCRdb table lists in-frame clones only, not all of them. The sample consists of about 24,000 clones, approximately 85% of them appearing once. The sample consisted of CD4+ or CD8+ T cells sorted from blood, taken in a trial of the OX40 agonist ivuxolimab. Every receptor here comes from an adult with an advanced solid tumor such as melanoma, head and neck, liver or kidney cancer.

The V call is TRBV4-3, the J call TRBJ1-4; D not certain. The V end was cut by 0 bases, the J end by 7 bases, with 9 bases between. Germline V gene sequence: CDR1 LGHNA, CDR2 YSLEER. The CDR3 spans 14 residues. In DNA form, the CDR3 reads TGCGCCAGCAGCCAAGATAGAATAGGTGAAAAACTGTTTTTT. It specifies CASSQDRIGEKLFF.

This rearrangement joins TRBV7-9 to TRBJ2-7; D might be TRBD1 (6 bases). V lost 0 bases and J 6 bases, leaving 18 bases between the germline ends. The CDR3 extends over 16 amino acids. Germline CDR1 SEHNR, CDR2 FQNEAQ (reference sequence). The CDR3 bases are TGTGCCAGCAGCTTAGCCCAGGGGTCGGACCTACTCGAGCAGTACTTC. Translated: CASSLAQGSDLLEQYF.

Only one count was recorded for this clone. The chain links TRBV5-4 to TRBJ2-7; 7 bases line up with TRBD1. The ends lost 4 bases at V and 3 bases at J; junction bases unmatched: 7. CDR3 length: 14 amino acids. Germline V gene sequence: CDR1 SGHNT, CDR2 YYREEE (reference sequence). The CDR3 loop reads CASSMGQNRYEQYF. The CDR3 nucleotides read TGTGCCAGCAGCATGGGACAGAACCGCTACGAGCAGTACTTC.

This clone occurred once. The chain carries TRBV27 and TRBJ2-1; no firm D call. Germline loops: CDR1 MNHEY, CDR2 SMNVEV (reference sequence). The CDR3 has 14 residues. V was pared by 9 bases and J by 0 bases, with 12 bases between. The CDR3 region is CARVLGSSYNEQFF. For the CDR3, the DNA is TGTGCCAGGGTTCTGGGTAGCTCCTACAATGAGCAGTTCTTC.

The rearrangement joins TRBV6-5 to TRBJ2-7; D might be TRBD2 (5 bases). The CDR3 runs to 14 residues. Germline V CDR1 and CDR2: MNHEY, SVGAGI. Between the trimmed V and J ends, which lost 6 bases and 3 bases, there was a span of 15 bases. The DNA of the CDR3 is TGTGCCAGCAGCCCACCGGGATTACGCTACGAGCAGTACTTC. Encoded protein: CASSPPGLRYEQYF.

J is TRBJ1-2 and V is TRBV6-6; D remains unclear. CDR1 and CDR2 (germline): MNHNY, SVGAGI (reference sequence). This CDR3 is 13 amino acids long. Between the trimmed V and J ends, which lost 0 bases and 7 bases, there was a span of 9 bases. Here the CDR3 DNA reads TGTGCCAGCAGTTACTCGGGCCCTAGTGGCTACACCTTC. It yields the protein CASSYSGPSGYTF.

This sequence joins TRBV4-3 and TRBJ1-1; TRBD1 is a possible D gene (5 bases). V lost 0 bases and J 4 bases, leaving 15 bases between the germline ends. The germline V gene has CDR1 LGHNA and CDR2 YSLEER. The CDR3 runs to 16 residues. The CDR3 DNA is TGCGCCAGCAGCCAAGACACAAGCTGGGGGGGCACTGAAGCTTTCTTT. Its protein product is CASSQDTSWGGTEAFF.

V and J are TRBV11-3 and TRBJ1-1; 10 bases line up with TRBD1. Germline CDR1 and CDR2: SGHNT and YENEEA. The CDR3 has 15 residues. After removal of 5 bases from V and 6 bases from J, the junction contained 9 bases not matched to a gene. DNA for the CDR3: TGTGCCAGCAGCACGACAGACAGGGGGCACGCTGAAGCTTTCTTT. Residues: CASSTTDRGHAEAFF.

This chain uses TRBV19 with TRBJ1-2, with a weak D call TRBD1 (5 bases). The CDR3 is 13 amino acids. The germline V gene encodes CDR1 LNHDA and CDR2 SQIVND (reference sequence). The V end lost 8 bases, the J end lost 3 bases, and 13 bases lay between the germline ends. CDR3 sequence reads: CASSTRADYGYTF. The CDR3 nucleotides read TGTGCCAGTTCGACCAGGGCCGACTATGGCTACACCTTC.

This clone has a single count. This rearrangement joins TRBV7-9 to TRBJ1-4; 8 positions match TRBD1. J lost 4 bases, V lost 4 bases, and 5 bases had no gene match. Germline assignment: CDR1 SEHNR and CDR2 FQNEAQ (reference sequence). There are 15 residues in the CDR3. The CDR3 sequence: CASSSRQGNNEKLFF. CDR3 nucleotides: TGTGCCAGCAGCTCTAGACAGGGGAATAATGAAAAACTGTTTTTT.

The chain has TRBV15 and TRBJ1-6; D may be TRBD1 (5 bases). Trimming took 0 bases from V and 0 from J, leaving 9 bases between them. The CDR3 spans 17 residues. Germline lookup yields CDR1 LNHNV and CDR2 YYDKDF (reference sequence). CDR3 protein: CATSRDEGSSYNSPLHF. For the CDR3, the DNA is TGTGCCACCAGCAGAGATGAGGGGAGCTCCTATAATTCACCCCTCCACTTT.

As to this clone: This CDR3 is missing its conserved last phenylalanine or tryptophan, likely due to a read error. It is unclear where the CDR3 begins or ends on the DNA, so no DNA is shown, and the CDR3 is as TCRdb lists it. V is TRBV5-1 and J is TRBJ1-4. The CDR3 has 8 residues if both end residues are counted. Germline CDR1 and CDR2: SGHRS and YFSETQ. The CDR3 protein is CASSYHGG.

This chain connects TRBV9 to TRBJ2-3; 11 bases are a match to TRBD2. Germline lookup yields CDR1 SGDLS and CDR2 YYNGEE. After removal of 0 bases from V and 2 bases from J, the junction contained 11 bases not matched to a gene. This CDR3 comprises 19 residues. The CDR3 sequence is CASSVAGGGTSGYTDTQYF. The CDR3 region has the DNA TGTGCCAGCAGCGTAGCGGGGGGCGGGACTAGCGGCTACACAGATACGCAGTATTTT.

V is TRBV4-3 and J is TRBJ1-2; D unclear. There are 14 residues in the CDR3. Trimming stripped 0 bases from V and 2 bases from J, with 7 bases between. The germline CDR1 and CDR2 sequences are LGHNA and YSLEER. The CDR3 region has the DNA TGCGCCAGCAGCCAAGATATACAGAACTATGGCTACACCTTC. Translating it yields CASSQDIQNYGYTF.

In its sample, this clone was seen a few times. The gene calls are TRBV15 and TRBJ1-2; D remains ambiguous. V lost 4 bases to trimming and J lost 9 bases, with 12 bases between them. The CDR3 is made up of 12 amino acids. CDR1 is LNHNV and CDR2 is YYDKDF in the germline V gene (reference sequence). The CDR3: CATSMRGKSYTF. In nucleotides, the CDR3 is TGTGCCACCAGCATGCGCGGCAAGAGCTACACCTTC.

V gene TRBV18 combines with J gene TRBJ1-6, with D perhaps TRBD1 (6 bases). Germline CDR1 reads KGHSH; CDR2 reads LQKENI. The CDR3 has 15 residues. Between the trimmed V and J ends, which lost 5 bases and 4 bases, there was a span of 12 bases. The chain's CDR3 is CASSVGGSYNSPLHF. CDR3 in DNA: TGTGCCAGCTCAGTAGGGGGGAGTTATAATTCACCCCTCCACTTT. Together with reference TRBV18 and TRBJ1-6, the CDR3 gives the full variable domain: NAGVMQNPRHLVRRRGQEARLRCSPMKGHSHVYWYRQLPEEGLKFMVYLQKENIIDESGMPKERFSAEFPKEGPSILRIQQVVRGDSAAYFCASSVGGSYNSPLHFGNGTRLTVT.

V gene TRBV21-1 combines with J gene TRBJ1-4. TRBV21-1 is reported as a pseudogene. The CDR3 is 14 residues long. CDR3 sequence: CASTSGRSIEKLFF. In DNA form, the CDR3 reads TGTGCCAGCACCTCGGGGAGATCCATTGAAAAACTGTTTTTT.

V is TRBV13 and J is TRBJ2-7, with 11 bases that match TRBD2. Germline CDR1 PRHDT, CDR2 FYEKMQ (reference sequence). This CDR3 spans 15 amino acids. V dropped 5 bases and J dropped 0; count of bases not matched to a gene: 3. Written as DNA, the CDR3 is TGTGCCAGCAGCCCCCTAGCGGGAGGCTCCTACGAGCAGTACTTC. This encodes CASSPLAGGSYEQYF.